This T cell receptor beta chain is drawn from a study of response to subunit inactivated influenza vaccine. Per germline, CDR1 LNHNV and CDR2 YYDKDF (reference sequence). The length of the CDR3 is 17 residues. V gave up 2 bases and J gave up 5 bases; unmatched junction bases: 9. TCRdb re-analysed the RT-PCR reads in MiXCR, keeping a single row per CDR3 protein. The repertoire includes more than 700,000 distinct CDR3 sequences, 21% of them detected once, and 9.5% to 13% sits in the top ten. Findings and caveats of the study: It was the authors' suggestion that each seasonal influenza vaccination recruits few new T cells.

This clonotype was detected ten times or more. Its antigen is as yet unknown. The TCR was taken from a man aged 45 to 65 who received an inactivated influenza vaccine. The gene calls are TRBV15 and TRBJ2-2; 9 bases are a match to TRBD1. This specimen consisted of PBMCs from blood, obtained 4 to 6 days after vaccination. This chain's CDR3 is CATSRTMTGGLTGELFF. As DNA, the CDR3 is TGTGCCACCAGCAGAACCATGACAGGGGGATTAACCGGGGAGCTGTTTTTT.